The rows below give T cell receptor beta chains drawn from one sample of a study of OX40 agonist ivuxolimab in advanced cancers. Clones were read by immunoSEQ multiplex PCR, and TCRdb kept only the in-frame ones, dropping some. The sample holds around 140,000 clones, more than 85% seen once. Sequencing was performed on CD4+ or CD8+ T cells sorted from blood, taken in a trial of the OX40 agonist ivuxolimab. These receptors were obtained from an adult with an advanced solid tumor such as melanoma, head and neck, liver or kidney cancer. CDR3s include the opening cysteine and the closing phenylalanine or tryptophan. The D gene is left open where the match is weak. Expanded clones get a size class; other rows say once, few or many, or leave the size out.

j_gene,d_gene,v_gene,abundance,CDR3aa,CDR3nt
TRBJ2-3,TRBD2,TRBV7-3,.,CASSPNGAGGTDTQYF,TGTGCCAGCAGCCCAAACGGGGCGGGAGGCACAGATACGCAGTATTTT
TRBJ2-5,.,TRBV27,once,CASREGRGKKETQYF,TGTGCCAGCAGGGAGGGCCGGGGGAAAAAAGAGACCCAGTACTTC
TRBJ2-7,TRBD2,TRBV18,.,CASSPAGLADPPGEQYF,TGTGCCAGCTCCCCTGCGGGACTAGCGGACCCCCCCGGCGAGCAGTACTTC
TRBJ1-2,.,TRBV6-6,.,CASTSREGDYGYTF,TGTGCCAGCACCAGTCGTGAGGGGGACTATGGCTACACCTTC
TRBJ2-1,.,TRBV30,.,CASDGSNRGGYNEQFF,TGTGCCTCCGACGGTTCGAACAGGGGAGGCTACAATGAGCAGTTCTTC
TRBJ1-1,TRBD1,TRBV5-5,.,CASSSPTGVAEAFF,TGTGCCAGCAGCTCGCCCACAGGGGTAGCTGAAGCTTTCTTT
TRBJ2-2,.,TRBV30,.,CAWSRVSSGELFF,TGTGCCTGGAGTAGGGTATCCTCCGGGGAGCTGTTTTTT
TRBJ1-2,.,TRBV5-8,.,CASSRGVANYGYTF,TGTGCCAGCAGCCGGGGTGTAGCGAACTATGGCTACACCTTC
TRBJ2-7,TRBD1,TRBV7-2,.,CASSLHPGGYEQYF,TGTGCCAGCAGCTTACATCCAGGGGGCTACGAGCAGTACTTC
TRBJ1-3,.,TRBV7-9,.,CASSLAGGGPGNTIYF,TGTGCCAGCAGCTTAGCGGGCGGTGGGCCTGGAAACACCATATATTTT
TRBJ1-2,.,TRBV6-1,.,CASSFREHGYTF,TGTGCCAGCAGTTTTAGAGAGCATGGCTACACCTTC
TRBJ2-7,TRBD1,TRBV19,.,CASSPRTGPYEQYF,TGTGCCAGTAGTCCCCGGACAGGGCCCTACGAGCAGTACTTC
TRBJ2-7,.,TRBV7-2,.,CASSRTRDRSYEQYF,TGTGCCAGCAGCCGGACTCGGGACCGTTCCTACGAGCAGTACTTC
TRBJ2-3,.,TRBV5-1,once,CASSFQGSREDTQYF,TGCGCCAGCAGCTTTCAAGGCAGCCGAGAAGATACGCAGTATTTT
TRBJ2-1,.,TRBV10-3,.,CAISESNPDNEQFF,TGTGCCATCAGTGAGTCGAACCCAGACAATGAGCAGTTCTTC
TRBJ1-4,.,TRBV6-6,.,CASSPRDLDEKLFF,TGTGCCAGCAGTCCTCGGGACTTGGATGAAAAACTGTTTTTT
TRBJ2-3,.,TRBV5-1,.,CASSATDYTDTQYF,TGCGCCAGCAGCGCGACAGATTACACAGATACGCAGTATTTT
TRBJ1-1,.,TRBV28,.,CGAMKGSTEAFF,TGTGGGGCCATGAAGGGGAGCACTGAAGCTTTCTTT
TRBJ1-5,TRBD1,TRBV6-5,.,CASSYSGTGNQPQHF,TGTGCCAGCAGTTACTCAGGGACAGGTAATCAGCCCCAGCATTTT
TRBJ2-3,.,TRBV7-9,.,CASSPGTPTPADTQYF,TGTGCCAGCAGCCCAGGGACACCAACCCCGGCAGATACGCAGTATTTT
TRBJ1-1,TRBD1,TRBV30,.,CAWNRGRSNTEAFF,TGTGCCTGGAACAGGGGCCGGTCGAACACTGAAGCTTTCTTT
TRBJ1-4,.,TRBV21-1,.,CASSQLRYKVHNEKLFF,TGTGCCAGCAGTCAGTTGCGCTACAAGGTGCATAATGAAAAACTGTTTTTT
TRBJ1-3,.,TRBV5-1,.,CASSLALSGNTIYF,TGCGCCAGCAGCTTGGCACTCTCTGGAAACACCATATATTTT
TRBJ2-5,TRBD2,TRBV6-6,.,CASSRTRKETQYF,TGTGCCAGCAGCCGGACTAGGAAGGAGACCCAGTACTTC
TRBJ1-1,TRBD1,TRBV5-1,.,CASSSGQMNTEAFF,TGCGCCAGCAGCTCGGGACAGATGAACACTGAAGCTTTCTTT
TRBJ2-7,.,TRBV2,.,CASSRRDIYYEQYF,TGTGCCAGCAGTCGCCGGGACATCTACTACGAGCAGTACTTC
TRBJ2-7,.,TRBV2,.,CASSYRSYEQYF,TGTGCCAGCAGCTACAGGTCCTACGAGCAGTACTTC
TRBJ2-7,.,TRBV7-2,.,CASSHSRREQYF,TGTGCCAGCAGCCACTCTAGGCGGGAGCAGTACTTC
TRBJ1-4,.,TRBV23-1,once,CASSPPGFATNEKLFF,TGCGCCAGCAGCCCGCCGGGCTTCGCAACTAATGAAAAACTGTTTTTT
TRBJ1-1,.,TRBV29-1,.,CSVDPGGHTEAFF,TGCAGCGTTGATCCGGGGGGTCACACTGAAGCTTTCTTT
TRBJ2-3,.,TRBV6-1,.,CASRRGGPTDTQYF,TGTGCCAGCAGGAGGGGGGGCCCCACAGATACGCAGTATTTT
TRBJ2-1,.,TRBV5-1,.,CASSRLEGEPYNEQFF,TGCGCCAGCAGCCGTCTCGAGGGGGAACCATACAATGAGCAGTTCTTC
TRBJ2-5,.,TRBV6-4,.,CASSDCPTPAGETQYF,TGTGCCAGCAGTGACTGCCCAACCCCGGCGGGGGAGACCCAGTACTTC
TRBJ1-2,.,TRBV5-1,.,CASSLEGVPDYGYTF,TGCGCCAGCAGCTTGGAGGGCGTCCCTGACTATGGCTACACCTTC
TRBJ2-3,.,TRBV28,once,CASGLGGTPTDTQYF,TGTGCCAGCGGCCTTGGCGGGACCCCCACAGATACGCAGTATTTT
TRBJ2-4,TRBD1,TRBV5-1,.,CASSLTGTGITNIQYF,TGCGCCAGCAGCCTGACCGGGACAGGGATAACAAACATTCAGTACTTC
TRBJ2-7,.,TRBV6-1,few,CASSERGYEQYF,TGTGCCAGCAGTGAAAGGGGATACGAGCAGTACTTC
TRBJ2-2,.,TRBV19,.,CASNPLYTGELFF,TGTGCCAGTAACCCTCTATACACCGGGGAGCTGTTTTTT
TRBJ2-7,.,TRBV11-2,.,CASSLNRDNSYEQYF,TGTGCCAGCAGCTTAAATCGGGACAATTCCTACGAGCAGTACTTC
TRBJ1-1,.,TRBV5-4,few,CASSSYYGRAEAFF,TGTGCCAGCAGCTCATACTACGGGAGGGCTGAAGCTTTCTTT
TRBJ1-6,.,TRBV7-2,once,CASSIRDVAYNSPLHF,TGTGCCAGCAGCATACGGGACGTAGCTTATAATTCACCCCTCCACTTT
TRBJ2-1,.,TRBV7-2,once,CASSPRTGYNEQFF,TGTGCCAGCAGCCCTCGGACGGGCTACAATGAGCAGTTCTTC